What follows are 16 T cell receptor beta chains derived from one specimen sequenced in a study of blood T cell repertoires in COVID-19. Repertoires were generated with immunoSEQ multiplex PCR, while TCRdb's copy carries only in-frame clones and drops some. The sample lists approximately 160,000 clones, around nine tenths seen once, with approximately 0.5% in the top ten. The sequenced material came from peripheral blood. The origin of the receptors is a man over 45 with acute or convalescent COVID-19.

The gene calls are TRBV7-2 and TRBJ1-5; D not certain. Germline CDR1 and CDR2: SGHTA and FQGNSA. This CDR3 is 13 amino acids long. Trimming pared 2 bases from V and 8 bases from J, leaving 10 bases between. CDR3 nucleotide sequence: TGTGCCAGCAGCTTAAACAGTTTTGAGCCCCAGCATTTT. Its translation: CASSLNSFEPQHF. Filled out from reference TRBV7-2 and TRBJ1-5, the complete variable domain reads GAGVSQSPSNKVTEKGKDVELRCDPISGHTALYWYRQSLGQGLEFLIYFQGNSAPDKSGLPSDRFSAERTGGSVSTLTIQRTQQEDSAVYLCASSLNSFEPQHFGDGTRLSIL.

The V call is TRBV28, the J call TRBJ2-5; D may be TRBD2 (5 bases). The V gene lost 2 bases and the J gene lost 4 bases, with 14 bases spanning the gap. The CDR3 loop spans 15 amino acids. CDR1 is MDHEN, CDR2 SYDVKM, per germline. Written as DNA, the CDR3 is TGTGCCAGCAGTTTACAGGACGGGGTTAGAGAGACCCAGTACTTC. It yields the protein CASSLQDGVRETQYF. The full variable domain, with the rest looked up from reference TRBV28 and TRBJ2-5, is DVKVTQSSRYLVKRTGEKVFLECVQDMDHENMFWYRQDPGLGLRLIYFSYDVKMKEKGDIPEGYSVSREKKERFSLILESASTNQTSMYLCASSLQDGVRETQYFGPGTRLLVL.

This chain links TRBV7-9 with TRBJ2-1; unclear D gene. The germline V gene encodes CDR1 SEHNR and CDR2 FQNEAQ (reference sequence). The V and J ends lost 5 bases and 7 bases respectively, with 18 bases between them. The CDR3 runs 15 residues. CDR3 nucleotides: TGTGCCAGCAGCCTCGCTAGGTCGAGTGCGAATGAGCAGTTCTTC. Protein sequence: CASSLARSSANEQFF.

The chain employs TRBV29-1 and TRBJ2-3; 8 nucleotides match TRBD2. Trimming took 5 bases from V and 0 from J; bases not matched to a gene: 1. CDR1 and CDR2 from the germline V gene are SQVTM and ANQGSEA. The CDR3 length is 13 residues. The CDR3 region is CSVTSGSTDTQYF. In DNA, the CDR3 is TGCAGCGTTACTAGCGGCAGCACAGATACGCAGTATTTT.

This clone occurred once. DNA of the CDR3: TGTGCCAGCAGCGACCCGGGACAGATGAACACTGAAGCTTTCTTT. Amino acid sequence: CASSDPGQMNTEAFF. This sequence joins TRBV11-1 and TRBJ1-1; TRBD1 agrees at 7 bases. The CDR3 is made up of 15 amino acids. CDR1 SGHAT and CDR2 FQDESV come from the germline V gene (reference sequence). V gave up 5 bases and J gave up 0 bases; unmatched junction bases: 6. Looking up the rest from reference TRBV11-1 and TRBJ1-1 gives the full variable domain: EAEVAQSPRYKITEKSQAVAFWCDPISGHATLYWYRQILGQGPELLVQFQDESVVDDSQLPKDRFSAERLKGVDSTLKIQPAELGDSAMYLCASSDPGQMNTEAFFGQGTRLTVV.

This rearrangement joins TRBV19 to TRBJ2-5; D is perhaps TRBD2 (5 bases). Germline CDR1 is LNHDA and CDR2 is SQIVND (reference sequence). Trimming took off 3 bases at V and 4 bases at J, with 15 bases between the two ends. CDR3 length equals 15 residues. The CDR3 DNA follows: TGTGCCAGTAGTATTGATTTTGGGAGAACAGAGACCCAGTACTTC. Amino acid sequence: CASSIDFGRTETQYF.

V usage is TRBV6-8 and J usage is TRBJ2-3; 7 bases are shared with TRBD1. The trim removed 6 bases at V and 7 bases at J, leaving 19 bases unmatched. The CDR3 has 17 residues. Germline V gene lookup returns CDR1 MNHGY and CDR2 SAAAGT. The DNA for the CDR3 is TGTGCCAGCAGGGCGCCGACAGGGAAAAAGAGGGAATATACGCAGTATTTT. Protein: CASRAPTGKKREYTQYF.

V is TRBV7-3 and J is TRBJ2-5; 7 bases match TRBD2. This CDR3 is built from 18 residues. CDR1 and CDR2 from the germline V gene are SGHTA and FQGTGA. The ends lost 1 base at V and 2 bases at J; junction bases unmatched: 13. CDR3 bases: TGTGCCAGCAGCTTAAATCCCCCGGGGAGGGTAGCGCAAGAGACCCAGTACTTC. This codes for CASSLNPPGRVAQETQYF.

The chain employs TRBV2 and TRBJ2-2, with TRBD2 identical over 10 bases. Germline lookup yields CDR1 SNHLY and CDR2 FYNNEI. After removal of 7 bases from V and 4 bases from J, the junction contained 9 bases not matched to a gene. The CDR3 spans 16 residues. The CDR3 sequence: CASTLGLAPRTGELFF. The CDR3 DNA reads as TGTGCCAGCACCCTGGGACTAGCGCCCCGCACCGGGGAGCTGTTTTTT.

This clone appeared a single time. The chain links TRBV4-1 to TRBJ1-1; D gene unclear. Germline-derived CDR1 and CDR2 are MGHRA and YSYEKL. The CDR3 has 14 amino acids. The V end lost 0 bases, the J end lost 0 bases, and 5 bases lay between the germline ends. CDR3 protein: CASSQELMNTEAFF. Here the CDR3 DNA reads TGCGCCAGCAGCCAAGAACTCATGAACACTGAAGCTTTCTTT.

The chain recombines TRBV6-6 with TRBJ1-3; 8 positions match TRBD1. Trimming removed 8 bases from V and 1 base from J; junction bases left unmatched: 1. The germline CDR1 and CDR2 sequences are MNHNY and SVGAGI (reference sequence). The CDR3 loop spans 13 amino acids. Written as DNA, the CDR3 is TGTGCCAGCGACAGGGGTTCTGGAAACACCATATATTTT. It yields the protein CASDRGSGNTIYF.

The V call is TRBV3-1 (or the pseudogene TRBV3-2), the J call TRBJ2-2; D is unclear. CDR1 is LGHDT, CDR2 YNNKEL, per germline (reference sequence). Trimming shortened V by 2 bases and J by 7 bases, and 5 bases separated the two germline ends. This CDR3 region has 12 residues. The CDR3 protein is CASSQFGGELFF. DNA for the CDR3: TGTGCCAGCAGCCAATTCGGCGGGGAGCTGTTTTTT.

The chain carries TRBV28 and TRBJ2-7; 9 nucleotides match TRBD1. Trimming removed 6 bases from V and 5 bases from J; junction bases left unmatched: 11. The CDR3 runs 15 residues. Per germline, CDR1 MDHEN and CDR2 SYDVKM. CDR3 sequence (DNA): TGTGCCAGCAGCAGTACAGGGGGCCAACCCCACGAGCAGTACTTC. Protein sequence: CASSSTGGQPHEQYF.

In its sample, this clone was seen a few times. The V gene is TRBV7-8, the J gene TRBJ2-5; 8 bases match TRBD2. The trim removed 1 base at V and 5 bases at J, leaving 6 bases unmatched. The CDR3 length is 15 residues. CDR1 is SGHVS, CDR2 FQNEAQ, per germline. CDR3 sequence (DNA): TGTGCCAGCAGCTTAGAGCGGGGGAGAAGGGAGACCCAGTACTTC. As protein: CASSLERGRRETQYF.

The chain links TRBV6-5 to TRBJ2-3; D perhaps matches TRBD1 (6 bases). Germline assignment: CDR1 MNHEY and CDR2 SVGAGI. This CDR3 has 16 amino acids. V lost 0 bases and J lost 2, with 12 bases in between. The CDR3 nucleotides read TGTGCCAGCAGTTACTCGATGGGGGCGAACACAGATACGCAGTATTTT. It specifies CASSYSMGANTDTQYF.

The chain carries TRBV12-3 or TRBV12-4 and TRBJ1-5, with 7 bases lining up with TRBD1. There are 13 residues in the CDR3. After removal of 2 bases from V and 12 bases from J, the junction contained 7 bases not matched to a gene. CDR3 protein: CASSLSPRGDQHF. The CDR3 coding sequence is TGTGCCAGCAGTTTATCCCCCAGGGGGGACCAGCATTTT.